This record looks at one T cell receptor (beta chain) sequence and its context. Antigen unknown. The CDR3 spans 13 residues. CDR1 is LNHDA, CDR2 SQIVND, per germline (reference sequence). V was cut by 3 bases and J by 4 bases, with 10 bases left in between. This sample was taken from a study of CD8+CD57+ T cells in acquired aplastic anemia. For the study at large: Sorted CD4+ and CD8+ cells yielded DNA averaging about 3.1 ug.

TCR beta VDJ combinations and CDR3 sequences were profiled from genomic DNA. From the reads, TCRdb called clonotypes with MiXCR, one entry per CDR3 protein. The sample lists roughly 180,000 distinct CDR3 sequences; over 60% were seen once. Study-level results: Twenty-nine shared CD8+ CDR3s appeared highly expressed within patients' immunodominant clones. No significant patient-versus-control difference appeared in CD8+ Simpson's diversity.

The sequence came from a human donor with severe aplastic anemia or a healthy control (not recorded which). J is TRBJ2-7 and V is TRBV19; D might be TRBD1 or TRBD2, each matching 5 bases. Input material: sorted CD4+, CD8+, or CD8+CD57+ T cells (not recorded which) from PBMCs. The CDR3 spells CASSIPWGYEQYF. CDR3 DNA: TGTGCCAGTAGTATCCCCTGGGGGTACGAGCAGTACTTC.